This T cell receptor beta chain was profiled in a study of identical twins (dated by TCRdb to 2016 to 2017). As for the study more broadly: To test whether fetal clonotypes persist, this study deep-sequenced TCR alpha and beta repertoires from monozygotic twins, from unrelated adults of various ages, and from cord blood. To rule out contamination, replicate twin experiments were performed at different times with different library preparation protocols. Findings and caveats that apply to the study as a whole: Compared with coincidental sharing between unrelated individuals, an excess of low generation-probability sequences was observed among out-of-frame TCR alpha sequences shared between twins. In monozygotic twins, recombination models systematically underestimated out-of-frame TCR alpha sharing, but the models matched the sharing seen between unrelated individuals. Zero-insertion analyses could be partly confounded by invariant T cells such as MAIT and iNKT, although diverse VJ usage argued against such confounding for most clonotypes. In beta out-of-frame sequences, excess twin sharing was weaker, because having fewer shared sequences lowered the signal-to-noise ratio. Because the same donors could not be followed over many years, conclusions were based on cross-sectional statistical analysis. Fewer insertions were carried by abundant cord blood beta clonotypes, a similar but weaker trend appeared in young adult naive repertoires, and no such trend appeared in memory repertoires.

Only healthy Caucasian donors were included. Three pairs of female monozygotic twins, all aged 18 to 29 years, were included in the twin cohort. Positive isolation kits from Invitrogen were used to isolate the CD4+ and CD8+ T cell populations. CDR3 length: 18 amino acids, cysteine to phenylalanine. The sequence is cut down to CDR3 DNA, 54 bases in frame from base 1. From a lookup of the germline V gene (reference sequence), CDR1 and CDR2 are LGHDT and YNNKEL. V has 0 bases trimmed and J has 4 bases trimmed; junction bases matching no gene number 8. Note on this clonotype: It has no known antigen specificity. No base quality information exists; no much larger clone differs at one position.

The method behind the library was 5' RACE. Instrument used: Illumina HiSeq 2000. A universal primer binding site was added through template switching, and the final cDNA carried a unique molecular identifier so that TCR cDNA molecules could be counted accurately. Specific primers in the conserved constant-segment region were used to synthesize first-strand cDNA for the TCR alpha and beta chains. To control for contamination, each cDNA library was double barcoded with a SMART-Mk sample barcode plus Illumina barcodes. TruSeq adapter sequences along with Illumina sample barcodes were introduced in two successive PCR steps. The Illumina HiSeq platform was used with custom primers to sequence TCR alpha and beta cDNA libraries. Processing in the source paper ran as follows. MiGEC processed the raw reads to extract unique molecular identifiers, while MiXCR was used to determine the CDR3 positions. For each individual, recombination models were inferred using an EM algorithm with the repgenHMM and IGoR tools. The analysis of shared clonotypes was done with the tcR package in R, with sharing normalized by the product of cloneset sizes. Out-of-frame nonproductive sequences were analyzed to study raw recombination free of thymic and clonal selection effects. TCRdb cleaned the public reads at Q25 with fastp, built clones with MiXCR and kept in-frame beta chains. When rows share a CDR3 protein, they turn into one entry using the most common DNA and genes. Clone size and V and J calls follow TCRdb, not the original study. This sample holds approximately 230,000 distinct CDR3 sequences; under 8.5% were observed only once. The top ten hold more than 14% of the sample.

Another study also made use of these data, one on T cells expressing NK-cell markers. Drawing on the second study: Three sorted T-cell subsets (CD3+CD56+NKG2C+, CD3+CD56+NKG2C- and CD3+CD56-NKG2C+) from roughly eight donors had their TCR beta-chain repertoires profiled. Seven of the eight sequenced donors were HCMV-seropositive and one was HCMV-seronegative. To restrict sorting to alphabetaTCR-expressing T cells, an anti-gammadeltaTCR antibody was added in several experiments. In six donors, the dominant CD3+CD56+NKG2C+ clonotypes ranked among the top 10 CD8+ clonotypes, making up about 1.0-7.5% of CD8+ T cells. Those dominant clonotypes were again the most abundant among CD3+CD56-NKG2C+ cells in several donors, at about 25-65%. It remained unclear whether the expanded NKG2C-expressing T cell clones were specific for HCMV antigens. All eight donors whose samples were sequenced were randomly selected healthy volunteers, three of them men and five women. A commercial ELISA kit detecting HCMV-specific IgG in serum was used to determine HCMV serostatus. MIGEC was used to demultiplex reads and group the reads by UMI, and MiTCR was used to assemble and quantify clonotypes. To exclude erroneous sequences, only TCR cDNA sequences supported by at least two reads were retained. Downstream repertoire analysis used the tcR package, and clonotypes were matched across fractions by CDR3 nucleotide sequence plus V segment. VDJmatch was used to annotate antigen specificity against VDJdb, with one amino acid substitution in CDR3 permitted.

The V and J genes are TRBV3-1 and TRBJ2-2; 10 bases in the junction line up with TRBD2. Material for sequencing was CD8+ T cells sorted from blood. This sequence was found in a woman between 18 and 29 years old in good health. The CDR3 loop reads CASSQDLASGRFTGELFF. Read as DNA, the sequence is TGTGCCAGCAGCCAAGATCTGGCTAGCGGGAGATTCACCGGGGAGCTGTTTTTT. Extended through the reference TRBV3-1 and TRBJ2-2 proteins, this CDR3 yields the full variable domain: DTAVSQTPKYLVTQMGNDKSIKCEQNLGHDTMYWYKQDSKKFLKIMFSYNNKELIINETVPNRFSPKSPDKAHLNLHINSLELGDSAVYFCASSQDLASGRFTGELFFGEGSRLTVL.